This T cell receptor beta chain emerged from a study of monozygotic twins with inflammatory bowel disease. Findings of the study overall: Part of the variability in patient repertoires may have come from differing immunosuppressive treatments. Possibly because of limited power, concordant and discordant twins showed no difference in repertoire similarity. Relative to healthy twins, IBD patients had fewer clonotypes in common with others, a gap that was especially apparent with disease activity.

Germline V lookup: CDR1 SGDLS, CDR2 YYNGEE. This CDR3 contains 14 residues. Of note for this clonotype: Its antigen is still unknown.

Each CDR3 protein gets one entry in TCRdb, which reprocessed the 5' RACE reads and gives no DNA. The table counts around 150,000 distinct CDR3 sequences; 2.5% to 3% lies in the top ten. Every donor provided one blood sample measuring approximately 2.5 ml. The chain recombines TRBV9 with TRBJ1-1; TCRdb calls TRBD1, which cannot be checked without DNA. This TCR came from a human donor with ulcerative colitis or Crohn's disease, or a healthy co-twin of an affected twin (not recorded which). The sequencing sample was made of blood. CDR3 in amino acids: CASSVRQVNTEAFF. Full variable domain (missing parts from reference TRBV9 and TRBJ1-1): DSGVTQTPKHLITATGQRVTLRCSPRSGDLSVYWYQQSLDQGLQFLIQYYNGEERAKGNILERFSAQQFPDLHSELNLSSLELGDSALYFCASSVRQVNTEAFFGQGTRLTVV.